This TCR beta chain was sequenced in a study of T cells after yellow fever vaccination (dated by TCRdb to about 2019). Turning to the overall study: The SMART-Seq v4 Ultra Low Input RNA kit was used to prepare libraries from fractions with low cell numbers. Bulk TCR alpha and beta repertoires were sequenced longitudinally to track T-cell clones before and after primary and booster YFV17D yellow fever vaccination. Two healthy male donors, one aged 18 to 30 and one aged 30 to 40 years, made up the cohort. Blood samples were taken at several timepoints before and after primary and secondary immunization, and bulk PBMC replicates and cell subsets were isolated.

Synthesis of TCR cDNA relied on 5'RACE template switching, a step that introduced a universal primer site along with unique molecular identifiers. Priming of cDNA synthesis was performed from both the TCR alpha and TCR beta constant segments. Libraries were amplified in two PCR steps, with sample barcodes and sequencing adapters added in the second step. Libraries were sequenced on Illumina HiSeq 2500 (2x100 bp) or NovaSeq (2x150 bp). From the authors' description of their analysis: MIGEC was used to demultiplex reads and collapse the reads into UMI consensus sequences, and MiXCR was used for V(D)J alignment. Vaccine-responding clonotypes were identified with edgeR using replicate PBMC samples, with FDR below 0.01 and a log2 fold change above 5 up to day 15 being required. CD4 or CD8 identity was assigned to each bulk clonotype according to whether the clonotype was present at higher abundance in the sequenced CD4 repertoire or the sequenced CD8 repertoire. Clones were called with MiXCR by TCRdb after fastp trimmed the public reads at Q25, and only in-frame beta chains were retained. Entries that share a CDR3 protein sequence are merged under the most common genes and DNA. None of the V and J calls come from the authors' own analysis; TCRdb made them. The sample includes approximately 510,000 distinct CDR3 sequences, with around a fifth observed a single time. The top ten hold about 15% of the sample.

Points the paper makes about the study in general: Because abundant contaminating clonotypes from the bulk population could be contained in FACS-sorted repertoires, computational filtering was required. Compared with the primary T-cell response, the secondary T-cell response was weaker but faster, peaking on day 5 rather than day 15. Because the study included only two donors, the extent to which the findings can be generalized is limited. Most clones expanded after primary vaccination (almost 97% of CD4 and around nine tenths of CD8) were re-detected after the booster, suggesting that broad memory maintenance occurred. A small fraction of clonotypes appeared in both the CD4 and CD8 compartments, likely as a result of convergent recombination.

This clonotype was found a few times. Its antigen specificity is not known. No much larger clonotype is one base removed from it; base qualities were not supplied. The treatment or condition label of this sample denotes: live attenuated yellow fever vaccine strain. At every blood-draw timepoint, two biological replicates of bulk PBMCs were collected. A standard Ficoll-Paque protocol was used to isolate PBMCs from peripheral blood. RNA was extracted with TriZol from bulk PBMCs, CD4 and CD8 fractions, and dextramer-positive and dextramer-negative fractions. The CDR3 holds 14 amino acids from the cysteine to the phenylalanine. Of all the DNA, just the CDR3 is kept, 42 bases in frame from base 1. V and J lose 3 bases and 4 bases, and a span of 12 bases separates them. CDR1 ENHRY and CDR2 SYGVKD were looked up in the germline V gene.

The sequences come from PBMCs, collected 20 to 25 days after the first yellow fever vaccination. Recombination linked TRBV10-3 to TRBJ2-5; no D gene call is confident. The sequence derives from a young man who received the YFV17D yellow fever vaccine. The base sequence is TGTGCCATCAGTGAATCCCTAGGGCCAGAGACCCAGTACTTC. Translated, this gives CAISESLGPETQYF.